This T cell receptor beta chain is drawn from a study of cytomegalovirus exposure and HLA in healthy donors (dated by TCRdb to about 2017). Regarding the research as a whole: An earlier analysis of approximately 550 of the donors reported roughly 270 Gb of sequence data and more than 90 million unique TCR beta sequences from about 179 million T cells. To predict cytomegalovirus infection status, the study brought together high-throughput TCR immunosequencing, statistical association of individual TCRs with disease status, and machine learning. Donor age, sex, ethnicity and CMV serostatus were compiled alongside the repertoire data. A later genetic analysis used genome-wide SNP genotypes for about 65% of the roughly 700 donors, treating that subset as a discovery cohort. Typing coverage varied by locus: roughly 629-640 donors for A, B, C, DRB1 and DQB1; more than 500 for DQA1; some 610 for DPA1; 450 to 480 for DPB1. Roughly 300 gigabases of sequencing data and roughly 80 million unique TCR sequences made up an early release that covered around 640 HLA-typed donors. On average, about 240,000 unique TCR beta nucleotide sequences were sequenced per donor among some 430 genotyped donors of the cohort, with 15% to 20% of those sequences being non-productive. Among the roughly 400 genotyped donors, around 81% belonged to the genetic ancestry cluster associated with self-reported Caucasian donors. To study patterns of TCR occurrence, a later analysis re-analyzed previously published TCR beta repertoires from several hundred donors and added high-resolution HLA genotyping. The study aimed to test whether cataloging public T cell receptors could reveal signatures of past pathogen exposure. About five DR-DQ haplotypes were handled as single units for association and clustering, since linkage in the cohort was strong. The later analysis used no new phenotypic data to find candidate immune exposures, relying instead on TCR beta sequences and their occurrence across donors. All discovery cohort repertoires had been generated using a single sequencing platform. Using immunosequencing, the study profiled T cell repertoires from 640 or so subjects and related those repertoires to cytomegalovirus serostatus. To decide whether each TCR beta V gene segment behaved as functional or pseudogenic, an earlier analysis of approximately 600 of the donors relied on high-throughput TCR beta sequencing. In addition to the first cohort of 650 to 750 subjects, a separate validation cohort of 100 to 150 different subjects was used. HLA typing included class I and class II loci at four-digit resolution.

Concerning this clone itself: This clone's antigen is unknown. No base-level quality is on record; no much larger clone is a single base apart.

Libraries were built with the immunoSEQ multiplex PCR assay. For the multiplex PCR, a mixture combining 60 forward primers for TCR Vbeta segments and 13 reverse primers for TCR Jbeta segments was used. The CDR3 region of rearranged TCR beta genes was amplified from genomic DNA by a multiplex PCR assay. The Illumina HiSeq System was used to sequence the amplified TCR beta libraries as 87-base-pair reads. On the study's bioinformatics: A later analysis tallied roughly 80 million unique TCR beta chains across the roughly 610 repertoires, and about 10 million of those chains were shared by two or more donors. To remove PCR and sequencing errors, raw reads were error-corrected and collapsed into unique sequences using a nearest-neighbor algorithm that merged closely related sequences. To assign V, D and J gene segments, CDR3 sequences were aligned to IMGT reference sequences. For a sequence to be retained, a match of at least six nucleotides to both a V gene segment and a J gene segment was required. A rearrangement counted as productive if the CDR3 had no stop codons and remained in frame with V and J, and every other rearrangement counted as non-productive. CDR3 was defined according to IMGT convention as the region running from the second conserved V-encoded cysteine to the conserved J-encoded phenylalanine. The earlier analysis of roughly 590 of the donors excluded sequences that lacked an unambiguous match to a single V gene segment. An earlier analysis of several hundred of the donors called V segments functional above 56.7% productive rearrangements and segregating when the between-donor standard deviation exceeded 5%. A statistical classification framework was built for diagnosing cytomegalovirus status from the catalog of TCR beta chain sequences. In a later analysis, TCR nucleotide sequences were compared against IMGT/GENE-DB human TR gene sequences so that V and J genes could be assigned. Using the TCRdist pipeline, a later analysis assigned CDR3 sequences along with most-parsimonious VDJ recombination scenarios. A later analysis defined each TCR beta chain by its CDR3 amino acid sequence plus V-gene family, and excluded reads lacking a unique V-gene family. To address suspected cross-contamination and a sequencing artifact, a later analysis removed approximately 600 highly shared, low-generation-probability nucleotide sequences. In a later analysis, a clonal expansion index was calculated for each public chain from normalized within-repertoire ranks of inferred template counts. In a later analysis, generation probabilities were computed using a VDJ recombination model fitted to out-of-frame rearrangements, and the results were checked against IGoR. In a later analysis, hypergeometric tests were used to score TCR-TCR, TCR-HLA and TCR-CMV co-occurrence, with a repertoire-size bias correction applied to TCR pairs. In a later analysis, false discovery rates were estimated by permuting HLA or CMV assignments 20 times. In a later analysis, co-occurring TCRs were grouped using DBSCAN, and TCRdist sequence similarity was added for clustering within HLA-allele-positive subsets. Co-occurrence clustering excluded repertoires with fewer than 30,000 or more than 120,000 public chains, plus five with anomalous nucleotide sharing. In TCRdb, the immuneACCESS table is reduced to in-frame sequences with V and J assigned. These tables do not hold every clone; where another copy was compared, an unresolved V gene accounts for under half, and the others remain unexplained. V, J and clone size reflect that table, while D and trimming were determined from the DNA. Counted in this sample were about 180,000 clones; around 80% of them appeared once. The ten largest clones capture about 1.4% of the sample.

In total, 600 or so healthy bone marrow donors made up the cohort. All cohort members were sampled while nominally healthy, although unrecorded immune exposures were likely present. The donor was CMV seropositive and belonged to the group of over 250 seropositive cohort members. A peripheral blood sample was collected from each donor, and TCR beta sequencing was performed on peripheral blood mononuclear cells. The Qiagen DNeasy Blood Extraction Kit was used to extract genomic DNA from the blood cell samples. Overall study results and their limits: The only immune exposure information available for the cohort was CMV serostatus. A later analysis found that HLA-associated TCR beta chains were more clonally expanded and had lower generation probabilities than equally common non-associated chains. The study gave a list of 150 to 200 TCR beta chains associated with cytomegalovirus. According to the authors, the approach could potentially be generalized to other disease states and immunological phenotypes. Because HLA typing was missing for some donors at each locus, association tests included only the typed subset. The cohort was sequenced for TCR beta chains only, and without alpha or paired-chain data the features that could be detected were limited. Because counts were too low, approximately 15 rarely observed V segments, including chromosome 9 orphons, were excluded from the earlier analysis of about 500 of the donors. In an earlier analysis of 500 to 650 of the donors, most TCR beta V segments appeared in productive rearrangements about 90% or about 30% of the time, broadly matching IMGT annotations. Specific HLA alleles were associated with roughly 16,000 TCR beta sequences at a false discovery rate of 0.05 in a later analysis. A later analysis found that TCR association rates varied across HLA loci, with DRB1 alleles showing the most associated TCRs and HLA-C alleles the fewest. Several of the top co-occurrence clusters appeared to be linked to parvovirus B19, influenza, CMV and Epstein-Barr virus, according to a later analysis. A later genetic analysis associated a missense DCLRE1C variant with V-gene and J-gene trimming of TCR beta chains, and an independent cohort replicated the association. Linkage disequilibrium might explain the correlated functional status among segregating V segments, but an unknown experimental factor could not be excluded. Most TCR sequences were seen in very few donors, while some public TCRs were found in many individuals. A group of highly shared sequence variants was considered likely to be a technical artifact of the sequencing pipeline. Presence/absence analyses assumed roughly uniform sequencing depth across donors, an assumption that may not hold. Cytomegalovirus status was reported to be diagnosed by the classifier with high specificity and sensitivity in both the original and validation cohorts. Most CMV-associated TCR beta chains appeared to be HLA-restricted in a later analysis, and the HLA associations seemed to be driven largely by CMV exposure. A further reported finding was that TCR beta sequences accurately predicted the HLA-A and HLA-B alleles for most subjects in the first cohort. Assigning TCR associations to individual alleles was difficult when HLA alleles, especially DR and DQ, strongly co-occurred. A later genetic analysis reported fewer N-insertions in productive TCRs among donors in an Asian-associated ancestry cluster than the roughly 700-donor mean. A few of the identified cytomegalovirus-associated TCR beta chains were confirmed in vitro to be specific for cytomegalovirus antigens.

The TCR sequence derives from a girl between 5 and 17 years old in good health and CMV-seropositive. Sequencing was performed on PBMCs.

The DNA sequence reads TGTGCCACCAGCAGAGACCAGGGTAGAGAGCAGTACTTC. It specifies CATSRDQGREQYF. The chain joins TRBV15 to TRBJ2-7; TRBD1 could be the D gene, as 5 bases match. The CDR3 runs 13 amino acids, cysteine and phenylalanine included. Here the CDR3 DNA is all that survives: 39 bases in frame from base 1. CDR1 and CDR2 were assigned from the germline V gene (reference sequence) as LNHNV and YYDKDF. V was cut back by 0 bases and J by 7 bases, leaving a gap of 10 bases between them.